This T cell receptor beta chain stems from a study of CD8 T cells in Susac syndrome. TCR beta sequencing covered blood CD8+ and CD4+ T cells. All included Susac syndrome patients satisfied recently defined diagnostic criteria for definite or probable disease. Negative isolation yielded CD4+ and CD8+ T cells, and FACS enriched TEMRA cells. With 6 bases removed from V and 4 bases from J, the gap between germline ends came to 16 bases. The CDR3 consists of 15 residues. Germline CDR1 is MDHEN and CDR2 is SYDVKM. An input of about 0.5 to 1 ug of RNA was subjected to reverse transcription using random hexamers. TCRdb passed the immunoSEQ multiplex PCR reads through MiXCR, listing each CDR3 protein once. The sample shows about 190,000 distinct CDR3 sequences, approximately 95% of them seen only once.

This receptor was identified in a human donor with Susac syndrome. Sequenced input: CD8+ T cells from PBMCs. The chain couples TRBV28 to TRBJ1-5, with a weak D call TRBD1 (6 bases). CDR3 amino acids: CASSYLQGGNQPQHF. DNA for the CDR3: TGTGCCAGCAGCTACTTACAGGGTGGAAATCAGCCCCAGCATTTT.